Shown below are 8 T cell receptor beta chains from a single sample sequenced in a study of PD-1 blockade in classical Hodgkin lymphoma (dated by TCRdb to 2020 to 2021). Reading the label with the study, this specimen's time point is: cycle 4 day 1 (C4D1), after about 6 weeks of nivolumab. Every trial patient had relapsed following autologous stem cell transplantation, and prior brentuximab vedotin exposure was what differed among cohorts A, B and C. The library was made by the immunoSEQ multiplex PCR assay. Held by TCRdb, this immuneACCESS table contains in-frame sequences only and omits some clones. Under half of the omission traces to an unresolved V gene where checked; the cause of the rest is unknown. The table for this sample lists about 64,000 clones; less than 95% of them were counted only once. 10% of the sample lies in the top ten. Source: peripheral blood mononuclear cells (PBMCs), taken before the fourth cycle of nivolumab. Receptors originate from a human donor with classical Hodgkin lymphoma.

The genes are TRBV6-4 and TRBJ2-1, with 7 bases fitting TRBD2. V lost 8 bases and J lost 8; bases outside the gene matches: 3. Germline CDR1 reads MRHNA; CDR2 reads SNTAGT. CDR3 length equals 11 residues. The CDR3 loop is CASQAGDEQFF. The CDR3 coding sequence is TGTGCCAGCCAGGCGGGAGATGAGCAGTTCTTC.

The chain recombines TRBV6-1 with TRBJ1-5, with TRBD1 as a possible D gene (5 bases). V gave up 11 bases and J gave up 6 bases, with 17 bases separating them. The CDR3 has 13 residues. Germline V gene sequence: CDR1 MNHNS, CDR2 SASEGT. CDR3 sequence (DNA): TGTGCCGGGGCGGGTGCCGTTGGTCAGCCCCAGCATTTT. Translated, it gives CAGAGAVGQPQHF.

This chain connects TRBV2 to TRBJ2-7; unclear D gene. The germline gives CDR1 SNHLY, CDR2 FYNNEI. The ends were cut back, 4 bases at V and 3 bases at J, with 10 bases in the middle. The CDR3 has 13 residues. The CDR3 DNA reads as TGTGCCAGCAGTGCCAGGACGTACTACGAGCAGTACTTC. Translation gives CASSARTYYEQYF. Variable domain in full (rest from reference TRBV2 and TRBJ2-7): EPEVTQTPSHQVTQMGQEVILRCVPISNHLYFYWYRQILGQKVEFLVSFYNNEISEKSEIFDDQFSVERPDGSNFTLKIRSTKLEDSAMYFCASSARTYYEQYFGPGTRLTVT.

The rearrangement links TRBV13 to TRBJ2-3; D is possibly TRBD2 (6 bases). The germline gives CDR1 PRHDT, CDR2 FYEKMQ (reference sequence). Trimming stripped 2 bases from V and 1 base from J, with 25 bases between. The CDR3 extends over 20 amino acids. The CDR3 is CASSLRRGQEGVIGTDTQYF. The CDR3 DNA reads as TGTGCCAGCAGCTTACGGCGGGGCCAGGAAGGCGTGATTGGCACAGATACGCAGTATTTT.

The rearrangement uses TRBV19 and TRBJ2-3; D might be TRBD1 or TRBD2, each matching 6 bases. Per germline, CDR1 LNHDA and CDR2 SQIVND (reference sequence). This CDR3 spans 15 amino acids. The V gene lost 5 bases and the J gene lost 5 bases, with 17 bases spanning the gap. CDR3 in DNA: TGTGCCAGTAGTTTGGGGGGCGTGTATCAAGATACGCAGTATTTT. This codes for CASSLGGVYQDTQYF.

V gene TRBV7-3 combines with J gene TRBJ2-5; D is unresolved. Germline V gene sequence: CDR1 SGHTA, CDR2 FQGTGA. Trimming shortened V by 1 base and J by 0 bases, and 3 bases separated the two germline ends. CDR3 length equals 13 residues. The CDR3 sequence is CASSLIDQETQYF. In DNA, the CDR3 is TGTGCCAGCAGCTTAATAGACCAAGAGACCCAGTACTTC.

This clone occurred once. The gene calls are TRBV9 and TRBJ1-1, with a tentative D call TRBD1 (5 bases). This CDR3 comprises 15 residues. Looked up from germline, CDR1 is SGDLS and CDR2 is YYNGEE. Trimming took off 4 bases at V and 1 base at J, with 14 bases between the two ends. CDR3 nucleotides: TGTGCCAGCAGCCCCCAAGGGACTTCGAACACTGAAGCTTTCTTT. As protein: CASSPQGTSNTEAFF.

The chain couples TRBV19 to TRBJ1-2; no clear D gene. Germline V lookup: CDR1 LNHDA, CDR2 SQIVND (reference sequence). Trimming left V 9 bases short and J 3 bases short, with 11 bases between. This CDR3 contains 12 residues. CDR3 nucleotides: TGTGCCAGCCAGGACGGCCACTATGGCTACACCTTC. Its translation is CASQDGHYGYTF.